The 30 T cell receptor beta chains below were found in one sample sequenced in a study of T-cell memory formation after mild COVID-19. TCRdb re-analysed the 5' RACE reads in MiXCR, keeping a single row per CDR3 protein. The repertoire holds about 500,000 distinct CDR3 sequences, with around 21% as singletons. The sequencing sample was made of PBMCs or a T cell subset sorted from them (not recorded which). These receptors all come from an adult woman who had mild COVID-19 (a few samples of this study predate the infection). Cell type and time point are not known.

The V call is TRBV7-3, the J call TRBJ1-1; 8 nucleotides line up with TRBD1. J gave up 4 bases and V 5 bases, and 9 bases lay outside the gene matches. The CDR3 is 15 amino acids. The germline V gene encodes CDR1 SGHTA and CDR2 FQGTGA. The CDR3 bases are TGTGCCAGCAGCCCCCAAAAAACAGGGGGCACTGAAGCTTTCTTT. This gives the protein CASSPQKTGGTEAFF. Full variable domain (outside the CDR3, taken from reference TRBV7-3 and TRBJ1-1): GAGVSQTPSNKVTEKGKYVELRCDPISGHTALYWYRQSLGQGPEFLIYFQGTGAADDSGLPNDRFFAVRPEGSVSTLKIQRTERGDSAVYLCASSPQKTGGTEAFFGQGTRLTVV.

This clonotype showed up just a few times. This chain links TRBV3-1 with TRBJ2-7; perhaps TRBD1 as D (6 bases). The CDR3 runs 16 residues. Germline CDR1 is LGHDT and CDR2 is YNNKEL (reference sequence). Trimming took 4 bases from V and 4 from J, leaving 20 bases between them. CDR3 nucleotides: TGTGCCAGCAGCCCAGCCAGGGGCACTCGAAAATACGAGCAGTACTTC. This translates into CASSPARGTRKYEQYF.

This clonotype was counted a few times. This chain links TRBV12-3 or TRBV12-4 with TRBJ2-3; D might be TRBD1 (7 bases). The CDR3 spans 15 residues. The V and J ends lost 6 bases and 1 base respectively, with 14 bases between them. The CDR3 loop reads CASRRQGGGTDTQYF. CDR3 bases: TGTGCCAGCAGGAGACAGGGCGGGGGCACAGATACGCAGTATTTT.

This clonotype was counted only a few times. The CDR3 DNA reads as TGTGCCAGCAGAGGGGGCAGGACCGGGGAGCTGTTTTTT. Translation gives CASRGGRTGELFF. The chain is built from TRBV2 and TRBJ2-2, with TRBD1 matching over 7 bases. V shed 6 bases and J 5 bases; nucleotides not matched to a gene: 3. The CDR3 totals 13 residues. CDR1 SNHLY and CDR2 FYNNEI come from the germline V gene.

The table lists this clonotype with a few counts. The genes are TRBV24-1 and TRBJ1-2; possible D gene TRBD1, 6 bases. Germline CDR1 reads KGHDR; CDR2 reads SFDVKD. V was trimmed by 3 bases and J by 2 bases, leaving 12 bases between them. The CDR3 loop spans 15 amino acids. The CDR3 sequence: CATSDGGLGNYGYTF. Written as DNA, the CDR3 is TGTGCCACCAGTGATGGGGGGCTGGGGAACTATGGCTACACCTTC.

The genes are TRBV12-3 or TRBV12-4 and TRBJ2-3; TRBD1 might be the D (5 bases). This CDR3 has 16 residues. The V and J ends lost 3 bases and 3 bases respectively, with 16 bases between them. This CDR3 reads CASSFRQGFLTDTQYF. Written as DNA, the CDR3 is TGTGCCAGCAGTTTCCGGCAGGGTTTCTTAACAGATACGCAGTATTTT.

This clonotype showed up just a few times. V and J are TRBV7-2 and TRBJ2-5; D is undetermined. In germline, CDR1 is SGHTA, CDR2 FQGNSA. The CDR3 is made up of 15 amino acids. V was cut by 0 bases and J by 7 bases, with 15 bases left in between. The CDR3 here is CASSLALTAIGTQYF. In DNA, the CDR3 is TGTGCCAGCAGCTTAGCGCTAACGGCCATCGGGACCCAGTACTTC.

This chain links TRBV5-1 with TRBJ1-1; D gene unclear. The germline V gene has CDR1 SGHRS and CDR2 YFSETQ. The CDR3 has 14 amino acids. Trimming removed 4 bases at V and 1 base at J, with 11 bases between. Here the CDR3 DNA reads TGCGCCAGCAGCGAAGACACATGGAACACTGAAGCTTTCTTT. Translation gives CASSEDTWNTEAFF.

The chain couples TRBV4-1 to TRBJ2-1, with unresolved D. Germline V gene sequence: CDR1 MGHRA, CDR2 YSYEKL. The V and J ends lost 5 bases and 1 base respectively, with 12 bases between them. The CDR3 consists of 15 residues. CDR3 amino acids: CASSAGPSSYNEQFF. The CDR3 DNA is TGCGCCAGCAGCGCTGGACCCTCGTCCTACAATGAGCAGTTCTTC.

In its sample, this clonotype was seen a few times. The rearrangement uses TRBV29-1 and TRBJ2-5, with 10 bases fitting TRBD2. CDR3 size: 13 residues. The trim removed 5 bases at V and 5 bases at J, leaving 5 bases unmatched. Germline CDR1 reads SQVTM; CDR2 reads ANQGSEA. CDR3 DNA: TGCAGCGTTACTAGCGGGGTTGTTGAGACCCAGTACTTC. Its protein product is CSVTSGVVETQYF.

This clonotype was seen a handful of times. The chain joins TRBV18 to TRBJ1-6, with no clear D. The germline V and J ends were trimmed by 5 bases and 0 bases, with 8 bases remaining between them. The CDR3 has 15 residues. CDR1 KGHSH and CDR2 LQKENI come from the germline V gene. In DNA, the CDR3 is TGTGCCAGCTCAGGGATCAGCTCCTATAATTCACCCCTCCACTTT. This translates into CASSGISSYNSPLHF.

This clonotype was observed a handful of times. The V gene is TRBV4-1, the J gene TRBJ2-3; D tentatively reads TRBD1 or TRBD2 (5 bases each). Trimming pared 2 bases from V and 1 base from J, leaving 10 bases between. The CDR3 has 15 residues. The germline V gene has CDR1 MGHRA and CDR2 YSYEKL. CDR3 region: CASSQSGTRTDTQYF. The DNA of the CDR3 is TGCGCCAGCAGCCAATCCGGGACCCGCACAGATACGCAGTATTTT.

The chain has TRBV3-1 and TRBJ1-1, with TRBD1 matching 7 bases. V shed 1 base and J 3 bases; nucleotides not matched to a gene: 11. Germline loops: CDR1 LGHDT, CDR2 YNNKEL (reference sequence). This CDR3 has 17 residues. This CDR3 reads CASSQVLTGARYTEAFF. As DNA, the CDR3 is TGTGCCAGCAGCCAAGTTCTCACAGGGGCTCGGTACACTGAAGCTTTCTTT.

The V call is TRBV9, the J call TRBJ2-7; D gene uncertain. The V end lost 0 bases, the J end lost 2 bases, and 9 bases lay between the germline ends. The CDR3 has 14 amino acids. The germline V gene has CDR1 SGDLS and CDR2 YYNGEE. The CDR3 loop is CASSVESSTYEQYF. The CDR3 coding sequence is TGTGCCAGCAGCGTAGAAAGCTCAACCTACGAGCAGTACTTC.

This clonotype was observed at least ten times. The rearrangement links TRBV6-2 or TRBV6-3 to TRBJ2-6; D is uncertain. Per the germline V gene, CDR1 is MNHEY and CDR2 is SVGEGT. This CDR3 region has 13 residues. With 0 bases removed from V and 3 bases from J, the gap between germline ends came to 0 bases. The CDR3 DNA reads as TGTGCCAGCAGTTACTCTGGGGCCAACGTCCTGACTTTC. It yields the protein CASSYSGANVLTF.

There are a few counts of this clonotype. The chain is built from TRBV6-6 and TRBJ2-7, with 7 positions matching TRBD1. Per the germline V gene, CDR1 is MNHNY and CDR2 is SVGAGI (reference sequence). The CDR3 has 16 residues. V was pared by 4 bases and J by 1 base, with 10 bases of the junction left unmatched. The CDR3: CASSLRRDSASYEQYF. The CDR3 nucleotides are TGTGCCAGCAGTTTACGCCGGGACAGCGCATCCTACGAGCAGTACTTC.

This chain connects TRBV11-3 to TRBJ2-4, with 9 bases aligning to TRBD2. The ends lost 5 bases at V and 9 bases at J; junction bases unmatched: 8. CDR3 size: 14 residues. Germline V gene data show CDR1 as SGHNT and CDR2 as YENEEA. The CDR3 spells CASSDSGSGSIQYF. The CDR3 region has the DNA TGTGCCAGCAGCGATAGCGGGAGTGGGAGCATTCAGTACTTC.

Turning to this clonotype: This may stem from a read error, because a much larger clone lies one nucleotide away. V usage is TRBV2 and J usage is TRBJ1-1, with TRBD1 matching over 9 bases. From germline, CDR1 is SNHLY and CDR2 FYNNEI. The trim removed 4 bases at V and 1 base at J, leaving 1 base unmatched. CDR3 length: 14 amino acids. This chain's CDR3 is CASSVQGANTEAFF. As DNA, the CDR3 is TGTGCCAGCAGTGTACAGGGGGCGAACACTGAAGCTTTCTTT.

The gene calls are TRBV7-9 and TRBJ1-6; TRBD1 agrees at 9 bases. Looked up from germline, CDR1 is SEHNR and CDR2 is FQNEAQ (reference sequence). This CDR3 contains 14 residues. With V trimmed by 6 bases and J by 10 bases, 7 bases remained unmatched. The CDR3 DNA reads as TGTGCCAGCAGTCTGGGACAGGGCGGATCACCCCTCCACTTT. Amino acid sequence: CASSLGQGGSPLHF.

The chain joins TRBV20-1 to TRBJ1-1; 7 nucleotides align to TRBD1. The germline CDR1 and CDR2 sequences are DFQATT and SNEGSKA (reference sequence). Trimming removed 1 base from V and 4 bases from J; junction bases left unmatched: 12. This CDR3 has 16 residues. CDR3 sequence: CSARAPNADRSTEAFF. CDR3 nucleotides: TGCAGTGCTAGAGCGCCAAACGCGGACAGGAGCACTGAAGCTTTCTTT.

The chain is built from TRBV5-4 and TRBJ2-5; D call uncertain. The germline V gene encodes CDR1 SGHNT and CDR2 YYREEE (reference sequence). The CDR3 is made up of 14 amino acids. V shed 3 bases and J shed 3 bases, with 12 bases lying between them. The CDR3 loop reads CASSSGLAEETQYF. The CDR3 coding sequence is TGTGCCAGCAGCTCTGGATTAGCCGAAGAGACCCAGTACTTC. The full variable domain, completed using reference TRBV5-4 and TRBJ2-5, is ETGVTQSPTHLIKTRGQQVTLRCSSQSGHNTVSWYQQALGQGPQFIFQYYREEENGRGNFPPRFSGLQFPNYSSELNVNALELDDSALYLCASSSGLAEETQYFGPGTRLLVL.

The gene calls are TRBV7-8 and TRBJ1-5; unclear D gene. The CDR3 extends over 15 amino acids. V was trimmed by 3 bases and J by 0 bases, leaving 9 bases between them. CDR1 is SGHVS and CDR2 is FQNEAQ in the germline V gene. In DNA form, the CDR3 reads TGTGCCAGCAGCTTTGCGGTAGATAGCAATCAGCCCCAGCATTTT. Its translation is CASSFAVDSNQPQHF. Full variable domain (rest looked up from reference TRBV7-8 and TRBJ1-5): GAGVSQSPRYKVAKRGQDVALRCDPISGHVSLFWYQQALGQGPEFLTYFQNEAQLDKSGLPSDRFFAERPEGSVSTLKIQRTQQEDSAVYLCASSFAVDSNQPQHFGDGTRLSIL.

In its sample, this clonotype was seen a few times. The chain has TRBV7-2 and TRBJ2-5; 8 bases agree with TRBD1. Germline V gene lookup returns CDR1 SGHTA and CDR2 FQGNSA. V dropped 1 base and J dropped 0; count of bases not matched to a gene: 7. This CDR3 contains 17 residues. CDR3 in DNA: TGTGCCAGCAGCTTAGGGCAGGGGGCCCCGTACCAAGAGACCCAGTACTTC. Translated: CASSLGQGAPYQETQYF. The full variable domain, its missing parts supplied by reference TRBV7-2 and TRBJ2-5, is GAGVSQSPSNKVTEKGKDVELRCDPISGHTALYWYRQSLGQGLEFLIYFQGNSAPDKSGLPSDRFSAERTGGSVSTLTIQRTQQEDSAVYLCASSLGQGAPYQETQYFGPGTRLLVL.

This clonotype has only a few counts. CDR3 residues: CAWDPDRAYGYTF. The CDR3 bases are TGTGCCTGGGATCCCGACAGGGCCTATGGCTACACCTTC. V gene TRBV30 combines with J gene TRBJ1-2; the match to TRBD1 covers 7 bases. CDR1 is GTSNPN, CDR2 SVGIG, per germline (reference sequence). J gave up 4 bases and V 5 bases, and 7 bases lay outside the gene matches. The CDR3 is made up of 13 amino acids.

The chain joins TRBV12-3 or TRBV12-4 to TRBJ2-7, with 9 bases that match TRBD2. Trimming at V came to 8 bases and at J to 3 bases, leaving 14 bases not matched to a gene. The CDR3 contains 16 residues. CDR3: CASRDGSGSSYYEQYF. CDR3 in DNA: TGTGCCAGCCGAGACGGTAGCGGGAGTTCATACTACGAGCAGTACTTC.

At least ten counts were recorded for this clonotype. The chain recombines TRBV9 with TRBJ2-5; 7 bases are shared with TRBD2. Germline V gene lookup returns CDR1 SGDLS and CDR2 YYNGEE. V was pared by 2 bases and J by 5 bases, with 6 bases of the junction left unmatched. CDR3 length equals 14 residues. DNA of the CDR3: TGTGCCAGCAGCGTCGGGACTACCTTGGAGACCCAGTACTTC. This gives the protein CASSVGTTLETQYF. Using reference TRBV9 and TRBJ2-5 for the parts outside the CDR3, the full variable domain is DSGVTQTPKHLITATGQRVTLRCSPRSGDLSVYWYQQSLDQGLQFLIQYYNGEERAKGNILERFSAQQFPDLHSELNLSSLELGDSALYFCASSVGTTLETQYFGPGTRLLVL.

This clonotype has more than one count but fewer than ten. The gene calls are TRBV24-1 and TRBJ2-7; D is unresolved. Trimming removed 6 bases at V and 2 bases at J, with 7 bases between. Germline V CDR1 and CDR2: KGHDR, SFDVKD. The CDR3 is made up of 12 amino acids. Here the CDR3 DNA reads TGTGCCACCAGTTCCGACCCCTACGAGCAGTACTTC. This translates into CATSSDPYEQYF.

The gene calls are TRBV30 and TRBJ2-2; TRBD1 matches 7 bases. The CDR3 is made up of 13 amino acids. After removal of 5 bases from V and 2 bases from J, the junction contained 2 bases not matched to a gene. Looked up from germline, CDR1 is GTSNPN and CDR2 is SVGIG (reference sequence). The CDR3 protein is CAWGQVNTGELFF. The CDR3 coding sequence is TGTGCCTGGGGACAGGTTAACACCGGGGAGCTGTTTTTT.

This clonotype was counted between two and nine times. The CDR3 DNA reads TGTGCCAGTAGCCAAATAGCGGGAGCGGTAGAGACCCAGTACTTC. It encodes CASSQIAGAVETQYF. This chain joins TRBV19 and TRBJ2-5, with TRBD2 matching over 9 bases. CDR1 is LNHDA, CDR2 SQIVND, per germline (reference sequence). The CDR3 runs to 15 residues. V lost 6 bases, J lost 4 bases, and 9 bases stayed unmatched. Looking up the rest from reference TRBV19 and TRBJ2-5 gives the full variable domain: DGGITQSPKYLFRKEGQNVTLSCEQNLNHDAMYWYRQDPGQGLRLIYYSQIVNDFQKGDIAEGYSVSREKKESFPLTVTSAQKNPTAFYLCASSQIAGAVETQYFGPGTRLLVL.

The chain is built from TRBV5-1 and TRBJ2-1; D is unresolved. This CDR3 is built from 14 residues. The germline V gene has CDR1 SGHRS and CDR2 YFSETQ. The V and J ends lost 0 bases and 7 bases respectively, with 11 bases between them. Written as DNA, the CDR3 is TGCGCCAGCAGCTTGGCGGGTCCTCCGAATGAGCAGTTCTTC. Its protein product is CASSLAGPPNEQFF.